These T cell receptor beta chains were read from a single sample in a study of T cells after somatic rescue of genetic block. TCRdb's table, derived via immunoSEQ multiplex PCR, lists solely in-frame clones and lacks some. The sample shows tens of thousands of clones, under 95% of them seen only once. The sequencing sample was made of peripheral blood mononuclear cells (PBMCs). The receptors stem from a man younger than 40. Each CDR3 is given with its conserved first and last residue. D genes are given only for firm matches. Clone size is given for some rows only: seen once, a few or many times, or a class if the clone is expanded.

cdr3_nt cdr3_aa j_call clone_size d_call v_call
TGTGCCAGCAGCCAAGAGCAGGACAGGGGGTACTATGGCTACACCTTC CASSQEQDRGYYGYTF TRBJ1-2 . TRBD1 TRBV4-2
TGCGCCAGCAGCCCGGGCCAGAACACTGAAGCTTTCTTT CASSPGQNTEAFF TRBJ1-1 . . TRBV5-1
TGTGCCAGCAGCCCTCACAGGGTCCCAATTAACGAGCAGTACTTC CASSPHRVPINEQYF TRBJ2-7 few . TRBV7-8
TGTGCCAGCAGTGAGGGGCGGGGGTATTCCTACGAGCAGTACTTC CASSEGRGYSYEQYF TRBJ2-7 . TRBD2 TRBV2
TGTGCCAGCAGTTTACCCCAAGGACAGGGATACTATGGCTACACCTTC CASSLPQGQGYYGYTF TRBJ1-2 . TRBD1 TRBV28
TGCGCCAGCAGCTTGACTAGCGGACCGGTCGGGGATACGCAGTATTTT CASSLTSGPVGDTQYF TRBJ2-3 . TRBD2 TRBV5-1
TGTGCCAGCAGTTTAAGTGCGACCTACAATGAGCAGTTCTTC CASSLSATYNEQFF TRBJ2-1 . . TRBV27
TGTGCCAGTAGTATAGAGGCGAATGAGCAGTTCTTC CASSIEANEQFF TRBJ2-1 . . TRBV19
TGTGCCAGCAGTTTATTTGATGGCAAAGAGACCCAGTACTTC CASSLFDGKETQYF TRBJ2-5 . . TRBV28
TGTGCCAGTGAGGGACGGGTTGGGGAGACCCAGTACTTC CASEGRVGETQYF TRBJ2-5 . . TRBV19
TGTGCCTGGAGTTTTTCAGTCGGCGAGCAGTACTTC CAWSFSVGEQYF TRBJ2-7 once . TRBV30
TGTGCCAGCAGTCTATCGGGACCGTCGGAAAAACTGTTTTTT CASSLSGPSEKLFF TRBJ1-4 . . TRBV27
TGTGCCAGCAGCTTAGCGGGACATATGAACACTGAAGCTTTCTTT CASSLAGHMNTEAFF TRBJ1-1 . . TRBV11-2
TGCGCCAGCAGCCAAGTTGGCACAGGGGACGAGCAGTACTTC CASSQVGTGDEQYF TRBJ2-7 . TRBD1 TRBV4-1
TGTGCCAGCAGCTTGGACCGCTCGGGGCAGTACTTC CASSLDRSGQYF TRBJ2-7 . . TRBV7-9
TGCGCCAGCAGTCCCATCCCGGGACAGGGGGTCAGCAATCAGCCCCAGCATTTT CASSPIPGQGVSNQPQHF TRBJ1-5 few TRBD1 TRBV23-1
TGTGCCAGCAGTTACTCCGGGACAGGGGGCACTGAAGCTTTCTTT CASSYSGTGGTEAFF TRBJ1-1 . TRBD1 TRBV11-1
TGCGCCAGCAGCTTTACAGGCCGGAGAGAAAAACTGTTTTTT CASSFTGRREKLFF TRBJ1-4 . . TRBV5-1
TGTGCCAGCAGCATTTGGGACAGCACAGATACGCAGTATTTT CASSIWDSTDTQYF TRBJ2-3 . . TRBV13
TGTGCCAGCAGCCACGAGGTAGCGGGAGGGCTAGGGGAGCAGTACTTC CASSHEVAGGLGEQYF TRBJ2-7 . TRBD2 TRBV28
TGCGCCAGCAGCATTGGAACAGGGGGCAATAGGGTGGAGACCCAGTACTTC CASSIGTGGNRVETQYF TRBJ2-5 . TRBD1 TRBV5-1
TGTGCCTGGAGATCGGCCGCTTCACCCCTCCACTTT CAWRSAASPLHF TRBJ1-6 . . TRBV30
TGCGCCAGCAGCTTGGGCCTCGGCACAGATACGCAGTATTTT CASSLGLGTDTQYF TRBJ2-3 . . TRBV5-1
TGTGCCAGCTCACGAAATAGCGGGAGGGCCTCCGATACGCAGTATTTT CASSRNSGRASDTQYF TRBJ2-3 . TRBD2 TRBV18
TGTGCCAGCAGTTACTCGATTGGCCCTGTTACCTACGAGCAGTACTTC CASSYSIGPVTYEQYF TRBJ2-7 . . TRBV6-5
TGTGCCAGCAGCGACCGGGAGGGCGAGCAGTACTTC CASSDREGEQYF TRBJ2-7 . TRBD2 TRBV7-9
TGTGCCAGCAGCCCGGCGGCTAGTTCCTACGAGCAGTACTTC CASSPAASSYEQYF TRBJ2-7 . . TRBV11-3
TGCAGCGTCGAGGAGGGGGCGAATGGCTACACCTTC CSVEEGANGYTF TRBJ1-2 . TRBD1 TRBV29-1
TGCGCCAGCAGTTACAGTTCCTATGGCTACACCTTC CASSYSSYGYTF TRBJ1-2 . . TRBV5-1
TGTGCCAGCAGTAGGACAGGCAATGAGCAGTTCTTC CASSRTGNEQFF TRBJ2-1 once TRBD1 TRBV6-5
TGTGCCAGCAGCTTTAAGGAGCGCAATCAGCCCCAGCATTTT CASSFKERNQPQHF TRBJ1-5 . . TRBV5-6
TGTGCCAGCAGTCGGGACTACGAGCAGTACTTC CASSRDYEQYF TRBJ2-7 . . TRBV2